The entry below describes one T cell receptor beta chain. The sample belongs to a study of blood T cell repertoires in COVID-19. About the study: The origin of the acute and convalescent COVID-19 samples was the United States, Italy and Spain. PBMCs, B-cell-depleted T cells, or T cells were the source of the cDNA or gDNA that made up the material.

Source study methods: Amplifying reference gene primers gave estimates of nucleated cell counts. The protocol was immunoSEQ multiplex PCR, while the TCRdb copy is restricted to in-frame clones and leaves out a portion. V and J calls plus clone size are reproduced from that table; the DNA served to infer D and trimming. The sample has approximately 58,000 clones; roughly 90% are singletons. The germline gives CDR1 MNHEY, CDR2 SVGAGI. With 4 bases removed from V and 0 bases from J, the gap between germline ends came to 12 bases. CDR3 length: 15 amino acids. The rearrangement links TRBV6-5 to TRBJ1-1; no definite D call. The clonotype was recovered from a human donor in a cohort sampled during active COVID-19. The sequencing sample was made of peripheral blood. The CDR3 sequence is CASSLLTSMNTEAFF. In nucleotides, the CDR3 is TGTGCCAGCAGTTTATTGACATCCATGAACACTGAAGCTTTCTTT.